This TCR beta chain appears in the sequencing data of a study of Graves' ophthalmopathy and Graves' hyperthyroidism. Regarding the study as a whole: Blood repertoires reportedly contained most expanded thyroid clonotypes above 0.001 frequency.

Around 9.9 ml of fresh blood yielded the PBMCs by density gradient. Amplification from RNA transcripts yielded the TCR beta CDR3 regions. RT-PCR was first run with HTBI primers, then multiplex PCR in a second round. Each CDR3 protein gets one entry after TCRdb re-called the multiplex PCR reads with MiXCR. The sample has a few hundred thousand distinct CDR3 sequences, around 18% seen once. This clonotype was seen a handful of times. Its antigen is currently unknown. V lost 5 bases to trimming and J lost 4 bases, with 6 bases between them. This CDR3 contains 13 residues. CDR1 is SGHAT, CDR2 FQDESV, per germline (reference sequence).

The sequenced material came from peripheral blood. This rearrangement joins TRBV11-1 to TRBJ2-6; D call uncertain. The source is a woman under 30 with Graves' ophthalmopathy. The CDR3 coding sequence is TGTGCCAGCAGCCCCGACGGGGCCAACGTCCTGACTTTC. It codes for CASSPDGANVLTF.